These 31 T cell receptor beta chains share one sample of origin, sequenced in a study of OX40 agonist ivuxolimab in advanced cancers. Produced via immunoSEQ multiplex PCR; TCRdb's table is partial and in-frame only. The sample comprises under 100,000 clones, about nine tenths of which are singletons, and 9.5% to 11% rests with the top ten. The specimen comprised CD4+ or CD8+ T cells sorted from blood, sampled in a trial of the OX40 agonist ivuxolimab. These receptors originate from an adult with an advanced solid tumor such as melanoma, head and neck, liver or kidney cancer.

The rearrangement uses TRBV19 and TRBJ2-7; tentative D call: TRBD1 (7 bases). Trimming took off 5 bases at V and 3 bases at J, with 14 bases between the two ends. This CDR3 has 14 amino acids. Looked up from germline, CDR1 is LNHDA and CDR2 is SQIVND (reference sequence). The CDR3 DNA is TGTGCCAGTAGTTTCAGGGGGGAGTTCTACGAGCAGTACTTC. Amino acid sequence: CASSFRGEFYEQYF. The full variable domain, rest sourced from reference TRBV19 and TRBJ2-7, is DGGITQSPKYLFRKEGQNVTLSCEQNLNHDAMYWYRQDPGQGLRLIYYSQIVNDFQKGDIAEGYSVSREKKESFPLTVTSAQKNPTAFYLCASSFRGEFYEQYFGPGTRLTVT.

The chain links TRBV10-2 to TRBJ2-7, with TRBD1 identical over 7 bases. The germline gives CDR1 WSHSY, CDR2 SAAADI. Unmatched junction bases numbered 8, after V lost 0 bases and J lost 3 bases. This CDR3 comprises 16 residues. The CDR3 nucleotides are TGCGCCAGCAGTGAGTCGACAGGGTCGTTCTTCTACGAGCAGTACTTC. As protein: CASSESTGSFFYEQYF.

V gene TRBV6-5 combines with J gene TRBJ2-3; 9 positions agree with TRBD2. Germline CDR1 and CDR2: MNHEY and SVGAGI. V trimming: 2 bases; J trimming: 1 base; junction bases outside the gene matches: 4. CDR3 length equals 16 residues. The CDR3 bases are TGTGCCAGCAGTTACCTGCCTAGCGGGGGCACAGATACGCAGTATTTT. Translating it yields CASSYLPSGGTDTQYF.

CDR3 nucleotides: TGTGCCAGCAGTTACTCCGGTACCAGCTCCTACGAGCAGTACTTC. This translates into CASSYSGTSSYEQYF. The genes are TRBV6-5 and TRBJ2-7; D not resolved. The V end lost 0 bases, the J end lost 0 bases, and 9 bases lay between the germline ends. Germline-derived CDR1 and CDR2 are MNHEY and SVGAGI. The CDR3 sequence is 15 residues long.

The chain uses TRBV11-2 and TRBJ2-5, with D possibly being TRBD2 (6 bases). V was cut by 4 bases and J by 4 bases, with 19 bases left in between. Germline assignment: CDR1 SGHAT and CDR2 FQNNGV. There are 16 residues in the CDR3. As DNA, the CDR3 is TGTGCCAGCAGCTACCTCCGGGACTCCACCGGAGAGACCCAGTACTTC. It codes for CASSYLRDSTGETQYF.

The CDR3 spells CASSYIREGGEEKLFF. The CDR3 DNA reads as TGTGCCAGCAGTTACATTCGCGAGGGGGGCGAGGAAAAACTGTTTTTT. The chain has TRBV7-9 and TRBJ1-4; maybe TRBD1 (6 bases). The CDR3 contains 16 residues. Germline V lookup: CDR1 SEHNR, CDR2 FQNEAQ (reference sequence). The V end was cut by 6 bases, the J end by 8 bases, with 22 bases between. The whole variable domain, remainder taken from reference TRBV7-9 and TRBJ1-4, is DTGVSQNPRHKITKRGQNVTFRCDPISEHNRLYWYRQTLGQGPEFLTYFQNEAQLEKSRLLSDRFSAERPKGSFSTLEIQRTEQGDSAMYLCASSYIREGGEEKLFFGSGTQLSVL.

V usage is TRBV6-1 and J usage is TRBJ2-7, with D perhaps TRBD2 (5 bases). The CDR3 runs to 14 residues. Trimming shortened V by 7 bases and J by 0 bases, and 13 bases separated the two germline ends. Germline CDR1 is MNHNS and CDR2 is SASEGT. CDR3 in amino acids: CASNYRDRSYEQYF. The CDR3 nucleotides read TGTGCCAGCAATTACCGGGATCGCTCCTACGAGCAGTACTTC.

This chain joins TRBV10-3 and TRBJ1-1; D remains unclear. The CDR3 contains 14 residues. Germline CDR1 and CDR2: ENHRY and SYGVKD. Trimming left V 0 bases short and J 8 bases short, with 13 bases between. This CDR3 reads CAISESGLEEEAFF. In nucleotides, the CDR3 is TGTGCCATCAGTGAGTCGGGCCTAGAAGAAGAAGCTTTCTTT.

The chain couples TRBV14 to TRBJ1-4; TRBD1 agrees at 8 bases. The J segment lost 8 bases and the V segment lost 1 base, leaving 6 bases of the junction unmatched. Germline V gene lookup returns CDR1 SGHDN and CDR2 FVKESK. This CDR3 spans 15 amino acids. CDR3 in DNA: TGTGCCAGCAGCCAAGGGACAGGGCGGTGGGAAAAACTGTTTTTT. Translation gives CASSQGTGRWEKLFF.

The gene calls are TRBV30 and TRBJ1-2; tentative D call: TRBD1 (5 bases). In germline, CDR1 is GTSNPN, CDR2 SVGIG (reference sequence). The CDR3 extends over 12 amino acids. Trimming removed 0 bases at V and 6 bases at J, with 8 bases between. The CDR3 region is CAWSVPGHGYTF. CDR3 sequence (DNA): TGTGCCTGGAGTGTACCAGGGCATGGCTACACCTTC.

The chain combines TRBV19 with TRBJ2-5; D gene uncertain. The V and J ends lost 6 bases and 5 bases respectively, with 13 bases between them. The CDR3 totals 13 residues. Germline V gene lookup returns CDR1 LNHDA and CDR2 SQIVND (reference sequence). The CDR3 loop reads CASRSHGVETQYF. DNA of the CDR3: TGTGCCAGTAGATCACATGGGGTGGAGACCCAGTACTTC.

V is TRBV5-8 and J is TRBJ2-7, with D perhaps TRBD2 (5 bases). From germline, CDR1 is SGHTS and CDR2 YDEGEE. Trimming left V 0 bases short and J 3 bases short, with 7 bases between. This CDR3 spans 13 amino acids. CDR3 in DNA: TGTGCCAGCAGCTTGGGGACTTACTACGAGCAGTACTTC. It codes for CASSLGTYYEQYF.

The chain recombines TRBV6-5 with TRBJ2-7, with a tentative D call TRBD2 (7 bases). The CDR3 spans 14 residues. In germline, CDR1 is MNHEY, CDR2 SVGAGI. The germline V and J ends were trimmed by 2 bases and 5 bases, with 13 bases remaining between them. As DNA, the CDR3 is TGTGCCAGCAGTTACGGGGGGGCGCTAAACGAGCAGTACTTC. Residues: CASSYGGALNEQYF.

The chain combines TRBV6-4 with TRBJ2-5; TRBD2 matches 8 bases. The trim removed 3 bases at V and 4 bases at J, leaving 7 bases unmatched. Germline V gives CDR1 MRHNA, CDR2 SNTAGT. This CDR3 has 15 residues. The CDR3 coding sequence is TGTGCCAGCAGTGAGTCAGCGGGGGCCTCAGAGACCCAGTACTTC. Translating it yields CASSESAGASETQYF.

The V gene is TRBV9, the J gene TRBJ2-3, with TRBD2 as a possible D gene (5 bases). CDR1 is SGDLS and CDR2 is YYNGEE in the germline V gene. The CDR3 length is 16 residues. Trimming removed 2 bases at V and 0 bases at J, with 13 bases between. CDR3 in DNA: TGTGCCAGCAGCGTGTTACGAGACTACAGCACAGATACGCAGTATTTT. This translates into CASSVLRDYSTDTQYF.

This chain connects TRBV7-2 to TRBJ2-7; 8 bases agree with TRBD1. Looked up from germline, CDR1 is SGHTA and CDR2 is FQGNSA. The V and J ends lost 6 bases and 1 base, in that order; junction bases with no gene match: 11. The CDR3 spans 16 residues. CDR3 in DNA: TGTGCCAGCAGTAAAACAGGGGGTACACCTTCCTACGAGCAGTACTTC. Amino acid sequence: CASSKTGGTPSYEQYF. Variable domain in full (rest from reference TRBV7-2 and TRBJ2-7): GAGVSQSPSNKVTEKGKDVELRCDPISGHTALYWYRQSLGQGLEFLIYFQGNSAPDKSGLPSDRFSAERTGGSVSTLTIQRTQQEDSAVYLCASSKTGGTPSYEQYFGPGTRLTVT.

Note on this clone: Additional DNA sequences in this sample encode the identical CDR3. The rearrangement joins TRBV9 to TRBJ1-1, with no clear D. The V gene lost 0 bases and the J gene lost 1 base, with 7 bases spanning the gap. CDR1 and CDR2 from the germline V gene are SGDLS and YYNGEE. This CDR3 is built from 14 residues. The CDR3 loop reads CASSVGGENTEAFF. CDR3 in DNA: TGTGCCAGCAGCGTAGGGGGAGAGAACACTGAAGCTTTCTTT.

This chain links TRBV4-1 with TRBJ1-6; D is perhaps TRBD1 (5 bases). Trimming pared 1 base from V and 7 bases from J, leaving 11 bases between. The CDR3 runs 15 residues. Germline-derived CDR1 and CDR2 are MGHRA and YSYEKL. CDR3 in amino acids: CASSQGDLGNSPLHF. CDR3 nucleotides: TGCGCCAGCAGCCAAGGGGACCTAGGGAATTCACCCCTCCACTTT.

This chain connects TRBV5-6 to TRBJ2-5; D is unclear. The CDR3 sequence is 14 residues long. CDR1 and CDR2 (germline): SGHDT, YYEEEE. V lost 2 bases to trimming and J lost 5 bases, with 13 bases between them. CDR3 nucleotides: TGTGCCAGCAGCTTACTCCCAGTGGGGGAGACCCAGTACTTC. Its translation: CASSLLPVGETQYF.

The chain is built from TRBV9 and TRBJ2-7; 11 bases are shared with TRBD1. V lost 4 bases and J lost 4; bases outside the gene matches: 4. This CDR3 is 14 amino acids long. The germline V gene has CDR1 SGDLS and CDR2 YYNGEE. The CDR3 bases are TGTGCCAGCAGCCTGGGACAGGGGGGATACGAGCAGTACTTC. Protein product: CASSLGQGGYEQYF. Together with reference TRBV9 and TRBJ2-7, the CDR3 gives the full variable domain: DSGVTQTPKHLITATGQRVTLRCSPRSGDLSVYWYQQSLDQGLQFLIQYYNGEERAKGNILERFSAQQFPDLHSELNLSSLELGDSALYFCASSLGQGGYEQYFGPGTRLTVT.

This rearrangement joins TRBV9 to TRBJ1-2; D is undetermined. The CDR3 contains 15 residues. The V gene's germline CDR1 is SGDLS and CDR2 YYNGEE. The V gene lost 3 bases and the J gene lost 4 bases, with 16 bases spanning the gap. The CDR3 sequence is CASSGPREALYGYTF. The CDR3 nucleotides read TGTGCCAGCAGCGGACCCCGTGAAGCACTCTATGGCTACACCTTC.

The CDR3 DNA sequence: TGTGCCAGCAGCTTCCCGACGGGGACGCAATCCTACAATGAGCAGTTCTTC. It specifies CASSFPTGTQSYNEQFF. The chain combines TRBV7-9 with TRBJ2-1, with D perhaps given as TRBD1 or TRBD2 (5 bases each). V shed 3 bases and J shed 1 base, with 16 bases lying between them. Germline CDR1 is SEHNR and CDR2 is FQNEAQ (reference sequence). This CDR3 has 17 amino acids.

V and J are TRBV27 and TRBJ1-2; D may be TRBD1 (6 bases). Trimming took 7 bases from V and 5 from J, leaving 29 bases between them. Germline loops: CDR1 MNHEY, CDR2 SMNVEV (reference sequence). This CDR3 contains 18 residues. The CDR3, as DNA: TGTGCCAGCACCCCTCTACGGGACACGACCTTCGCTCGATATGGCTACACCTTC. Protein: CASTPLRDTTFARYGYTF.

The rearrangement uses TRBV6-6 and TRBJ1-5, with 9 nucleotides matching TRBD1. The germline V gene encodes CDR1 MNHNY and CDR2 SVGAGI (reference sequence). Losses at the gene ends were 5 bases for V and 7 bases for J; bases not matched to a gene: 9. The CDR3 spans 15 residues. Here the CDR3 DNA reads TGTGCCAGCAGTCCATGGGGGACAGGGCACCAGCCCCAGCATTTT. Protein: CASSPWGTGHQPQHF.

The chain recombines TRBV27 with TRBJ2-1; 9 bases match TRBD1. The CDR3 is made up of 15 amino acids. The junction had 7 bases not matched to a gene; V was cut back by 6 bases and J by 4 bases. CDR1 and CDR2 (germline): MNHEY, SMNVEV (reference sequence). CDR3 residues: CASRPGTGKYNEQFF. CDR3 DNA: TGTGCCAGCAGACCCGGGACAGGGAAGTACAATGAGCAGTTCTTC.

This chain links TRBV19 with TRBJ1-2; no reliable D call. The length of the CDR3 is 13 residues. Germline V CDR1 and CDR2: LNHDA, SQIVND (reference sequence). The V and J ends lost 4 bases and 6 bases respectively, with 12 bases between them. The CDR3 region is CASSKRTANGYTF. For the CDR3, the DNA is TGTGCCAGTAGTAAACGGACGGCTAATGGCTACACCTTC.

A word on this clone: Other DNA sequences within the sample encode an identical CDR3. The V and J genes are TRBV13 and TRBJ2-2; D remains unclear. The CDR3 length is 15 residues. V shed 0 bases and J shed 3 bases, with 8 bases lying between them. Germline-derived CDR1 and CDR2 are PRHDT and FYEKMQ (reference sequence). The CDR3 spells CASSLGRTYTGELFF. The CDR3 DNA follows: TGTGCCAGCAGCTTAGGGCGCACTTACACCGGGGAGCTGTTTTTT.

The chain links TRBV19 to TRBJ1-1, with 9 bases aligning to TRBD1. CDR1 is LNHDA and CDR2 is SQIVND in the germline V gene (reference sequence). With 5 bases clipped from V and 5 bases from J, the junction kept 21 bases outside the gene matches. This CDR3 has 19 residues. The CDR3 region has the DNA TGTGCCAGTAGTCGTTACCCGATGTCACAGGGGGCGACGGGTACTGAAGCTTTCTTT. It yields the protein CASSRYPMSQGATGTEAFF.

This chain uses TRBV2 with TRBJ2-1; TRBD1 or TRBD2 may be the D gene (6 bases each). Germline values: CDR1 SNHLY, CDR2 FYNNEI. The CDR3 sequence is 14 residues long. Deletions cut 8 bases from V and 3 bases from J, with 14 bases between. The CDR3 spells CASLPGAIYNEQFF. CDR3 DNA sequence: TGTGCCAGCTTACCGGGGGCGATCTACAATGAGCAGTTCTTC.

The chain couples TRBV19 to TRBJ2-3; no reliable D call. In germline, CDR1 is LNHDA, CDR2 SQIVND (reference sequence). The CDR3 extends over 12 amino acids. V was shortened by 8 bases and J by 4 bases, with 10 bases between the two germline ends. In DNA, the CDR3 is TGTGCCAGTTCCCATACGGCAGATACGCAGTATTTT. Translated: CASSHTADTQYF.

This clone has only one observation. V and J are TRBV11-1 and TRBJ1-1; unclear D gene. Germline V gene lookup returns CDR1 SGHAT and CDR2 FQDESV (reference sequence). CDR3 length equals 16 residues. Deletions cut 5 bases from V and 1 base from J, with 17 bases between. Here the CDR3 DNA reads TGTGCCAGCAGCCGTCCGGGTCCAGATAAGAACACTGAAGCTTTCTTT. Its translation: CASSRPGPDKNTEAFF.